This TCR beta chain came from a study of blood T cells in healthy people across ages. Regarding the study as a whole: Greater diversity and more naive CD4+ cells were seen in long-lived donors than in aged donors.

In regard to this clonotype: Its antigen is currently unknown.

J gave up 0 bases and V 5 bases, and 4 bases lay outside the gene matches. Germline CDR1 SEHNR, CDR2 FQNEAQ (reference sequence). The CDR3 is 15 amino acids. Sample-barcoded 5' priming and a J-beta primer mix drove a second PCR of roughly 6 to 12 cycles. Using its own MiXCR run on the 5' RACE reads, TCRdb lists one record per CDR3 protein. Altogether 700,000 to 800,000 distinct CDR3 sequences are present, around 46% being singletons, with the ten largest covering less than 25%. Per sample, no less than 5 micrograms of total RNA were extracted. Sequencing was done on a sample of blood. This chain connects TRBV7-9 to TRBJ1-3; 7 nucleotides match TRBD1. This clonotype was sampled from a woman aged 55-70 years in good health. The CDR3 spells CASSRGDSSGNTIYF. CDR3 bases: TGTGCCAGCAGCCGAGGGGACAGCTCTGGAAACACCATATATTTT.